These 14 T cell receptor beta chains were all obtained from the same sample, sequenced in a study of blood T cell repertoires in COVID-19. TCRdb's table, derived via immunoSEQ multiplex PCR, lists solely in-frame clones and lacks some. The table includes around 45,000 clones, about 90% detected once. Sequencing input: peripheral blood. All receptors derive from a man at least 80 years old with acute or convalescent COVID-19.

This clone was recorded once. The chain recombines TRBV2 with TRBJ1-6; D gene uncertain. CDR3 length: 13 amino acids. V was shortened by 6 bases and J by 7 bases, with 10 bases between the two germline ends. Looked up from germline, CDR1 is SNHLY and CDR2 is FYNNEI. CDR3 bases: TGTGCCAGCAGGGTTGACATGAATTCACCCCTCCACTTT. Its protein is CASRVDMNSPLHF. Full variable domain (rest looked up from reference TRBV2 and TRBJ1-6): EPEVTQTPSHQVTQMGQEVILRCVPISNHLYFYWYRQILGQKVEFLVSFYNNEISEKSEIFDDQFSVERPDGSNFTLKIRSTKLEDSAMYFCASRVDMNSPLHFGNGTRLTVT.

The chain employs TRBV21-1 and TRBJ1-2; TRBD1 was called by the table and not checked on the DNA. TRBV21-1 is recorded as a pseudogene. CDR3 size: 16 residues. Here the CDR3 reads CASSKGGQPINYGYTF. For the CDR3, the DNA is TGTGCCAGCAGCAAAGGGGGGCAGCCGATTAACTATGGCTACACCTTC.

The chain employs TRBV5-1 and TRBJ2-7; 8 bases are a match to TRBD1. Germline V CDR1 and CDR2: SGHRS, YFSETQ. J gave up 9 bases and V 2 bases, and 16 bases lay outside the gene matches. The CDR3 has 16 residues. CDR3 nucleotide sequence: TGCGCCAGCAGCTTCTCCCCGGGACAGGAGGGATGGGGGCAGTACTTC. Translated: CASSFSPGQEGWGQYF.

This chain connects TRBV19 to TRBJ1-4, with D possibly TRBD1 on 5 matching bases. V dropped 6 bases and J dropped 8 bases, with 25 bases sitting between them. CDR1 and CDR2 from the germline V gene are LNHDA and SQIVND (reference sequence). The CDR3 consists of 17 residues. The CDR3 spells CASSISHRPTLREKLFF. The CDR3 region has the DNA TGTGCCAGTAGCATATCCCACAGGCCAACCTTGCGCGAAAAACTGTTTTTT.

This rearrangement joins TRBV2 to TRBJ1-2; no reliable D call. The CDR3 runs 13 residues. Germline V lookup: CDR1 SNHLY, CDR2 FYNNEI. V shed 4 bases and J shed 4 bases, with 10 bases lying between them. This chain's CDR3 is CASSVGVGYGYTF. CDR3 DNA sequence: TGTGCCAGCAGTGTCGGGGTCGGCTATGGCTACACCTTC.

V gene TRBV4-2 combines with J gene TRBJ2-7, with D possibly being TRBD2 (6 bases). This CDR3 spans 15 amino acids. Between the trimmed V and J ends, which lost 1 base and 1 base, there was a span of 11 bases. Germline V lookup: CDR1 LGHNA, CDR2 YNFKEQ. For the CDR3, the DNA is TGTGCCAGCAGCCAAGTCGGGGACTTGTCCTACGAGCAGTACTTC. This codes for CASSQVGDLSYEQYF.

This chain joins TRBV29-1 and TRBJ2-7; 9 nucleotides agree with TRBD2. Per the germline V gene, CDR1 is SQVTM and CDR2 is ANQGSEA. The CDR3 consists of 14 residues. V dropped 7 bases and J dropped 0; count of bases not matched to a gene: 7. The CDR3 is CSAWGGGDSYEQYF. CDR3 in DNA: TGCAGCGCCTGGGGCGGGGGGGACTCCTACGAGCAGTACTTC.

The chain uses TRBV5-1 and TRBJ2-3; 7 bases are shared with TRBD2. Germline V CDR1 and CDR2: SGHRS, YFSETQ. The CDR3 contains 14 residues. V was pared by 4 bases and J by 2 bases, with 4 bases of the junction left unmatched. CDR3 sequence (DNA): TGCGCCAGCAGCCCCAGCGGGGCCACAGATACGCAGTATTTT. Protein: CASSPSGATDTQYF.

CDR3 loop: CASSLGTSGLLSEQYF. The CDR3 DNA sequence: TGTGCCAGCAGCCTAGGGACTAGCGGCCTCCTTTCGGAGCAGTACTTC. The chain has TRBV9 and TRBJ2-7; 11 bases align to TRBD2. The CDR3 is made up of 16 amino acids. Germline V gene sequence: CDR1 SGDLS, CDR2 YYNGEE. The ends lost 4 bases at V and 7 bases at J; junction bases unmatched: 13.

The rearrangement links TRBV21-1 to TRBJ2-1; the table's D call, TRBD1, was not checked against the DNA. TRBV21-1 is flagged as a pseudogene. The CDR3 has 14 residues. In DNA form, the CDR3 reads TGTGCCAGCCGGGACAGGGGTACCTACAATGAGCAGTTCTTC. Translated, it gives CASRDRGTYNEQFF.

The J gene is TRBJ2-6, the V gene TRBV19; D remains ambiguous. Germline CDR1 is LNHDA and CDR2 is SQIVND (reference sequence). CDR3 length: 20 residues. With 1 base removed from V and 1 base from J, the gap between germline ends came to 20 bases. The CDR3 nucleotides read TGTGCCAGTAGTATAGGCAGAAAGTGGAGTTCTCAATCTGGGGCCAACGTCCTGACTTTC. This codes for CASSIGRKWSSQSGANVLTF. The full variable domain, completed using reference TRBV19 and TRBJ2-6, is DGGITQSPKYLFRKEGQNVTLSCEQNLNHDAMYWYRQDPGQGLRLIYYSQIVNDFQKGDIAEGYSVSREKKESFPLTVTSAQKNPTAFYLCASSIGRKWSSQSGANVLTFGAGSRLTVL.

This sequence joins TRBV28 and TRBJ1-2; 9 positions agree with TRBD1. This CDR3 region has 16 residues. From germline, CDR1 is MDHEN and CDR2 SYDVKM. V gave up 6 bases and J gave up 5 bases; unmatched junction bases: 13. The CDR3 here is CASSNPGQGIRYGYTF. The CDR3 DNA reads TGTGCCAGCAGCAACCCGGGACAGGGTATCCGTTATGGCTACACCTTC.

This chain connects TRBV18 to TRBJ2-1; D not resolved. CDR3 size: 14 residues. Trimming took off 0 bases at V and 5 bases at J, with 8 bases between the two ends. The germline CDR1 and CDR2 sequences are KGHSH and LQKENI. The CDR3 region is CASSPPVRNNEQFF. Written as DNA, the CDR3 is TGTGCCAGCTCACCACCCGTCAGAAACAATGAGCAGTTCTTC. Combining the CDR3 with reference TRBV18 and TRBJ2-1 gives the whole variable domain NAGVMQNPRHLVRRRGQEARLRCSPMKGHSHVYWYRQLPEEGLKFMVYLQKENIIDESGMPKERFSAEFPKEGPSILRIQQVVRGDSAAYFCASSPPVRNNEQFFGPGTRLTVL.

This clone has only a few counts. The gene calls are TRBV9 and TRBJ2-1, with 12 bases matching TRBD2. The CDR3 has 14 amino acids. V lost 0 bases and J lost 10; bases outside the gene matches: 2. The V gene's germline CDR1 is SGDLS and CDR2 YYNGEE. The CDR3 nucleotides read TGTGCCAGCAGCGTAGCTACTAGCGGGGGGGAGCAGTTCTTC. Encoded protein: CASSVATSGGEQFF. The full variable domain, rest sourced from reference TRBV9 and TRBJ2-1, is DSGVTQTPKHLITATGQRVTLRCSPRSGDLSVYWYQQSLDQGLQFLIQYYNGEERAKGNILERFSAQQFPDLHSELNLSSLELGDSALYFCASSVATSGGEQFFGPGTRLTVL.